This entry lists 27 T cell receptor beta chains sequenced from one sample in a study of cytomegalovirus exposure and HLA in healthy donors (dated by TCRdb to about 2017). Receptor amplification or capture employed the immunoSEQ multiplex PCR assay. TCRdb carries this immuneACCESS record with in-frame sequences only. Its versions omit some clonotypes, under half of them owing to an unresolved V gene in the studies checked, with the rest unexplained. This sample has about 330,000 clones in its table, and 70% to 90% of those were observed once. Together, the top ten hold 0.84% of the sample. Sequencing was carried out using PBMCs. The receptor set was obtained from a young woman in good health and CMV-seronegative.

The chain is built from TRBV2 and TRBJ2-1, with TRBD2 matching 10 bases. V was pared by 7 bases and J by 6 bases, with 6 bases of the junction left unmatched. This CDR3 is built from 14 residues. Germline-derived CDR1 and CDR2 are SNHLY and FYNNEI. In nucleotides, the CDR3 is TGTGCCAGCACCTTTTTAGCGGGGGGCAATGAGCAGTTCTTC. Translating it yields CASTFLAGGNEQFF.

The genes are TRBV29-1 and TRBJ2-5; a weak D match, TRBD1 (6 bases). CDR1 is SQVTM, CDR2 ANQGSEA, per germline. The CDR3 has 13 amino acids. V lost 4 bases, J lost 0 bases, and 9 bases lay in between. DNA for the CDR3: TGCAGCGTTGCGGGACAAGACCAAGAGACCCAGTACTTC. This encodes CSVAGQDQETQYF.

V is TRBV21-1 and J is TRBJ2-5; no DNA check was done on the table's D call, TRBD2. TRBV21-1 is a pseudogene. CDR3 length: 13 amino acids. The CDR3: CASSPRGGETQYF. In DNA form, the CDR3 reads TGTGCCAGCAGCCCCCGAGGTGGGGAGACCCAGTACTTC.

This chain joins TRBV6-1 and TRBJ2-7; 10 nucleotides align to TRBD2. With 2 bases clipped from V and 2 bases from J, the junction kept 3 bases outside the gene matches. This CDR3 region has 15 residues. CDR1 is MNHNS and CDR2 is SASEGT in the germline V gene. The DNA for the CDR3 is TGTGCCAGCAGTGAACTAGCGGGAGATCCCTACGAGCAGTACTTC. Protein: CASSELAGDPYEQYF.

The CDR3 nucleotides are TGTGCCAGCAGCTTAGAGGCTACAGGAGACACAGATACGCAGTATTTT. It encodes CASSLEATGDTDTQYF. The rearrangement links TRBV7-2 to TRBJ2-3; tentative D call: TRBD1 (5 bases). CDR3 length equals 16 residues. Germline V gene data show CDR1 as SGHTA and CDR2 as FQGNSA. Trimming removed 1 base from V and 2 bases from J, with 13 bases in between.

This clone was counted only a few times. The chain uses TRBV11-2 and TRBJ2-7; tentative D call: TRBD1 (5 bases). Between the trimmed V and J ends, which lost 4 bases and 2 bases, there was a span of 9 bases. The germline V gene encodes CDR1 SGHAT and CDR2 FQNNGV. The CDR3 covers 13 residues. The CDR3 bases are TGTGCCAGCAGCTCAACAGGTACCTACGAGCAGTACTTC. This encodes CASSSTGTYEQYF.

This clone was observed once. V and J are TRBV5-1 and TRBJ2-5, with TRBD2 as a possible D gene (5 bases). V lost 6 bases and J 1 base, leaving 10 bases between the germline ends. The germline gives CDR1 SGHRS, CDR2 YFSETQ. The CDR3 has 13 residues. CDR3 residues: CASMASGQETQYF. As DNA, the CDR3 is TGCGCCAGCATGGCAAGCGGCCAAGAGACCCAGTACTTC.

This clone occurred once. The chain combines TRBV11-1 with TRBJ1-5, with D perhaps matching TRBD1 (6 bases). The V and J ends lost 5 bases and 7 bases respectively, with 15 bases between them. This CDR3 is 14 amino acids long. The germline gives CDR1 SGHAT, CDR2 FQDESV (reference sequence). In DNA, the CDR3 is TGTGCCAGCAGCCCAGAGGGGGTTGGGCAGCCCCAGCATTTT. Translating it yields CASSPEGVGQPQHF. Looking up the rest from reference TRBV11-1 and TRBJ1-5 gives the full variable domain: EAEVAQSPRYKITEKSQAVAFWCDPISGHATLYWYRQILGQGPELLVQFQDESVVDDSQLPKDRFSAERLKGVDSTLKIQPAELGDSAMYLCASSPEGVGQPQHFGDGTRLSIL.

The CDR3 loop is CASGGEGTNTGELFF. CDR3 in DNA: TGTGCCAGCGGAGGGGAGGGGACGAACACCGGGGAGCTGTTTTTT. The chain is built from TRBV6-1 and TRBJ2-2; 7 bases agree with TRBD2. The germline CDR1 and CDR2 sequences are MNHNS and SASEGT. V was clipped by 8 bases and J by 0 bases; unmatched bases: 6. The CDR3 contains 15 residues.

The rearrangement links TRBV15 to TRBJ2-2; TRBD1 aligns across 9 bases. CDR1 LNHNV and CDR2 YYDKDF come from the germline V gene (reference sequence). J gave up 4 bases and V 1 base, and 7 bases lay outside the gene matches. This CDR3 spans 17 amino acids. DNA for the CDR3: TGTGCCACCAGCAGAGTTCTGGGACAGGGAATCACCGGGGAGCTGTTTTTT. Its protein product is CATSRVLGQGITGELFF.

About this clone itself: This CDR3 is also generated by other DNA sequences in the sample. This chain uses TRBV6-5 with TRBJ2-1; D might be TRBD2 (6 bases). Trimming cost V 6 bases and J 7 bases, with 13 bases left between them. The CDR3 sequence is 13 residues long. Germline assignment: CDR1 MNHEY and CDR2 SVGAGI. Here the CDR3 DNA reads TGTGCCAGCAGCCCGGGACTCCGAAATGAGCAGTTCTTC. It codes for CASSPGLRNEQFF.

J is TRBJ1-2 and V is TRBV7-9; D not certain. The length of the CDR3 is 13 residues. Trimming pared 4 bases from V and 2 bases from J, leaving 8 bases between. Germline-derived CDR1 and CDR2 are SEHNR and FQNEAQ (reference sequence). The CDR3: CASSSGENYGYTF. The DNA of the CDR3 is TGTGCCAGCAGCTCCGGGGAGAACTATGGCTACACCTTC. The full variable domain, its missing parts supplied by reference TRBV7-9 and TRBJ1-2, is DTGVSQNPRHKITKRGQNVTFRCDPISEHNRLYWYRQTLGQGPEFLTYFQNEAQLEKSRLLSDRFSAERPKGSFSTLEIQRTEQGDSAMYLCASSSGENYGYTFGSGTRLTVV.

This chain links TRBV18 with TRBJ2-7; the D gene is possibly TRBD1 (6 bases). The V end lost 4 bases, the J end lost 2 bases, and 12 bases lay between the germline ends. Germline CDR1 reads KGHSH; CDR2 reads LQKENI. This CDR3 region has 14 residues. CDR3 DNA sequence: TGTGCCAGCTCACAAAACGAGGGGGCCTACGAGCAGTACTTC. This gives the protein CASSQNEGAYEQYF.

The rearrangement joins TRBV5-1 to TRBJ2-7; 7 bases match TRBD2. In germline, CDR1 is SGHRS, CDR2 YFSETQ. V shed 2 bases and J 5 bases; nucleotides not matched to a gene: 7. CDR3 length: 14 residues. CDR3: CASSLRAGVDEQYF. The CDR3 coding sequence is TGCGCCAGCAGCTTAAGGGCGGGAGTGGACGAGCAGTACTTC.

The chain carries TRBV2 and TRBJ2-1, with 7 positions matching TRBD2. This CDR3 spans 12 amino acids. V lost 2 bases, J lost 12 bases, and 4 bases stayed unmatched. Germline loops: CDR1 SNHLY, CDR2 FYNNEI. The CDR3 loop reads CASSESGTTQFF. As DNA, the CDR3 is TGTGCCAGCAGTGAATCGGGGACTACGCAGTTCTTC.

The J gene is TRBJ1-2, the V gene TRBV30; tentative D call: TRBD1 (6 bases). The CDR3 is made up of 13 amino acids. Deletions cut 2 bases from V and 2 bases from J, with 9 bases between. The V gene's germline CDR1 is GTSNPN and CDR2 SVGIG (reference sequence). The chain's CDR3 is CAWSTTGNYGYTF. In nucleotides, the CDR3 is TGTGCCTGGAGTACCACAGGGAACTATGGCTACACCTTC.

This chain joins TRBV28 and TRBJ1-4; D not resolved. Germline CDR1 is MDHEN and CDR2 is SYDVKM. Trimming took off 3 bases at V and 4 bases at J, with 12 bases between the two ends. This CDR3 spans 15 amino acids. The chain's CDR3 is CASSFSPVVNEKLFF. The CDR3 bases are TGTGCCAGCAGTTTTTCCCCTGTTGTTAATGAAAAACTGTTTTTT.

The chain combines TRBV7-3 with TRBJ2-2, with D possibly being TRBD1 (6 bases). The length of the CDR3 is 14 residues. Germline V gene lookup returns CDR1 SGHTA and CDR2 FQGTGA. V shed 4 bases and J shed 6 bases, with 12 bases lying between them. The DNA for the CDR3 is TGTGCCAGCAGCTCCATACAGGGAGCCGGGGAGCTGTTTTTT. Its protein product is CASSSIQGAGELFF.

The chain carries TRBV2 and TRBJ2-5; D is undetermined. The CDR3 has 12 amino acids. The V and J ends lost 6 bases and 0 bases respectively, with 5 bases between them. The germline gives CDR1 SNHLY, CDR2 FYNNEI. The CDR3 spells CASSPYQETQYF. DNA for the CDR3: TGTGCCAGCAGCCCATACCAAGAGACCCAGTACTTC.

This chain joins TRBV7-2 and TRBJ1-4; D ambiguous. Trimming pared 1 base from V and 11 bases from J, leaving 8 bases between. This CDR3 region has 12 residues. Germline loops: CDR1 SGHTA, CDR2 FQGNSA. Here the CDR3 DNA reads TGTGCCAGCAGCTTAGAAAAGCGGAAACTGTTTTTT. It codes for CASSLEKRKLFF.

V gene TRBV19 combines with J gene TRBJ2-1; 9 bases are a match to TRBD2. The CDR3 covers 16 residues. Germline CDR1 is LNHDA and CDR2 is SQIVND (reference sequence). V lost 3 bases, J lost 3 bases, and 6 bases stayed unmatched. The DNA for the CDR3 is TGTGCCAGTAGTATTTTAGCGGGAGCGGGCTACAATGAGCAGTTCTTC. Protein sequence: CASSILAGAGYNEQFF.

This sequence joins TRBV7-2 and TRBJ2-1, with D maybe TRBD2 (5 bases). Germline loops: CDR1 SGHTA, CDR2 FQGNSA. The CDR3 is 17 amino acids. Trimming cost V 4 bases and J 3 bases, with 19 bases left between them. CDR3 sequence (DNA): TGTGCCAGCAGCTCAGGAAACCCAGCGGAAAGCTACAATGAGCAGTTCTTC. This gives the protein CASSSGNPAESYNEQFF. Based on the CDR3 plus reference TRBV7-2 and TRBJ2-1, the full variable domain is GAGVSQSPSNKVTEKGKDVELRCDPISGHTALYWYRQSLGQGLEFLIYFQGNSAPDKSGLPSDRFSAERTGGSVSTLTIQRTQQEDSAVYLCASSSGNPAESYNEQFFGPGTRLTVL.

This chain joins TRBV7-9 and TRBJ1-2, with 9 positions matching TRBD1. The CDR3 covers 13 residues. The junction had 7 bases not matched to a gene; V was cut back by 0 bases and J by 14 bases. Germline-derived CDR1 and CDR2 are SEHNR and FQNEAQ (reference sequence). CDR3 nucleotides: TGTGCCAGCAGCTTAGCAGCCGGGACAGGGAGTACCTTC. It yields the protein CASSLAAGTGSTF.

This clone was counted between two and nine times. The chain employs TRBV6-5 and TRBJ1-2; perhaps TRBD1 as D (6 bases). This CDR3 has 15 amino acids. Germline CDR1 reads MNHEY; CDR2 reads SVGAGI. V lost 6 bases to trimming and J lost 0 bases, with 14 bases between them. DNA for the CDR3: TGTGCCAGCAGCCCCACAGGGACGACTAACTATGGCTACACCTTC. Protein sequence: CASSPTGTTNYGYTF.

Regarding this clone: The conserved phenylalanine or tryptophan is not found at the CDR3 terminus, so this likely reflects a read error. Because the CDR3's place on the DNA is in doubt, the DNA is left out and the CDR3 is given as listed by TCRdb. The chain joins TRBV7-9 to TRBJ1-2; the table's D call, TRBD1, has no DNA check behind it. The CDR3 sequence runs 11 residues, both termini included. From germline, CDR1 is SEHNR and CDR2 FQNEAQ (reference sequence). The CDR3 sequence is CARPRSRGIRV.

The rearrangement uses TRBV27 and TRBJ2-7, with D perhaps matching TRBD1 (6 bases). Trimming took 4 bases from V and 2 from J, leaving 15 bases between them. Germline CDR1 and CDR2: MNHEY and SMNVEV (reference sequence). The length of the CDR3 is 15 residues. The CDR3 loop reads CASSSPGTSTYEQYF. In DNA form, the CDR3 reads TGTGCCAGCAGTTCACCCGGGACATCCACCTACGAGCAGTACTTC.

V is TRBV6-5 and J is TRBJ1-5, with D tentatively TRBD1 (6 bases). V gave up 5 bases and J gave up 16 bases, with 21 bases separating them. Germline V gives CDR1 MNHEY, CDR2 SVGAGI. CDR3 size: 13 residues. The chain's CDR3 is CASSVDSGAAQHF. The CDR3 bases are TGTGCCAGCAGTGTTGATTCAGGGGCCGCTCAACATTTT.